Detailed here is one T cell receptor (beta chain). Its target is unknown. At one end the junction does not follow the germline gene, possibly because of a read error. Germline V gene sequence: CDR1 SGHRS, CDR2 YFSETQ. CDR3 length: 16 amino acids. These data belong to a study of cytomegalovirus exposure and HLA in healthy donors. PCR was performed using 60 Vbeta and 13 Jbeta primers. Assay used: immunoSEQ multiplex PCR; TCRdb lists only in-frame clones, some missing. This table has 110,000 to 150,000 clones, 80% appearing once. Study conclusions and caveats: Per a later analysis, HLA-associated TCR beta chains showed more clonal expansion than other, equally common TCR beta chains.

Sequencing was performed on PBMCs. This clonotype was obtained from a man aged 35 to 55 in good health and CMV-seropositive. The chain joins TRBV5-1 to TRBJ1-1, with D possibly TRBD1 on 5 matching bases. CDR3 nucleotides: TGCGCCAGCAGCACCCTAGTGGGAGGGACGGACACTGAGGCTTTCTTT. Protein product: CASSTLVGGTDTEAFF.